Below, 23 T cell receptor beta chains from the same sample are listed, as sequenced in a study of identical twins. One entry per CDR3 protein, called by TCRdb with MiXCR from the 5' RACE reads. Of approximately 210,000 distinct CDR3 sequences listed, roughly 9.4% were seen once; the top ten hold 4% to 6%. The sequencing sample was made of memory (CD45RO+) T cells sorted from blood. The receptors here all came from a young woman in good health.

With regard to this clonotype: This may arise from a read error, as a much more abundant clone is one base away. The CDR3: CSVDHGADLSEQFF. The CDR3 coding sequence is TGCAGCGTTGATCACGGCGCCGATCTGAGTGAGCAGTTCTTC. The chain joins TRBV29-1 to TRBJ2-1; D is unclear. The germline V gene encodes CDR1 SQVTM and CDR2 ANQGSEA. There are 14 residues in the CDR3. V shed 3 bases and J shed 9 bases, with 18 bases lying between them.

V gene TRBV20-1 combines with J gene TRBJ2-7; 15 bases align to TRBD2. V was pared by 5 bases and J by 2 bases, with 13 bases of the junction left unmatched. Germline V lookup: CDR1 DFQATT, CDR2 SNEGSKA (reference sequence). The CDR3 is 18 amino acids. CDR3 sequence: CSASRGLAGGNAAYEQYF. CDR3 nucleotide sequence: TGCAGTGCTTCCCGGGGACTAGCGGGAGGAAACGCCGCCTACGAGCAGTACTTC.

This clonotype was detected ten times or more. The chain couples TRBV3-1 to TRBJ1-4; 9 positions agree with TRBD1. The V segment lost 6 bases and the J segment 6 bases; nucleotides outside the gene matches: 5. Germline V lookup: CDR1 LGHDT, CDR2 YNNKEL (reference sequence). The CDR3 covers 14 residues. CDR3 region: CASRQGAGDEKLFF. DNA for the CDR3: TGTGCCAGCAGACAGGGGGCAGGGGATGAAAAACTGTTTTTT.

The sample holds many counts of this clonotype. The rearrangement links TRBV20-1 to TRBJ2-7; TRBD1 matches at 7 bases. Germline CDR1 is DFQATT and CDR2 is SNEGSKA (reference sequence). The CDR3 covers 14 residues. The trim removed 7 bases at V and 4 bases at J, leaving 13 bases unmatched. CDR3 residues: CSVGEQGPFYEQYF. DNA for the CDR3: TGCAGTGTGGGGGAACAGGGGCCTTTTTACGAGCAGTACTTC.

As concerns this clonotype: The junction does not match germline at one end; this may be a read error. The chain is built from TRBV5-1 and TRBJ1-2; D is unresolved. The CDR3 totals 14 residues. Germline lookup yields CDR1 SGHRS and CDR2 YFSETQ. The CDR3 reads CASILRVDGGGYTF. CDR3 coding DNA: TGCGCCAGCATCTTGAGAGTTGATGGAGGTGGCTACACCTTC.

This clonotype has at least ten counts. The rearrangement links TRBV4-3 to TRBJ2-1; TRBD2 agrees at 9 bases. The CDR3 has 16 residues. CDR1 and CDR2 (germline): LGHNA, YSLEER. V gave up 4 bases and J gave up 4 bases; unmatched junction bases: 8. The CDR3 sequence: CASSPWRTSAYNEQFF. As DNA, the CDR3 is TGCGCCAGCAGCCCCTGGCGGACTAGCGCATACAATGAGCAGTTCTTC.

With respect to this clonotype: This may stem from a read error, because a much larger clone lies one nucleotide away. The CDR3 region is CSARREAGAKNIQYF. In DNA form, the CDR3 reads TGCAGTGCTAGAAGGGAAGCGGGAGCCAAAAACATTCAGTACTTC. J is TRBJ2-4 and V is TRBV20-1; D may be TRBD2 (6 bases). V was shortened by 2 bases and J by 0 bases, with 11 bases between the two germline ends. Germline V gene sequence: CDR1 DFQATT, CDR2 SNEGSKA (reference sequence). This CDR3 is built from 15 residues.

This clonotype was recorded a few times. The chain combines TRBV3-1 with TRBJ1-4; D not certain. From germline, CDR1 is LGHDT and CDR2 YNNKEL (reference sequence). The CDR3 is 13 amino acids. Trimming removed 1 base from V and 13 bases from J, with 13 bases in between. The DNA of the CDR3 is TGTGCCAGCAGCCAAGGGCACCCAGGCCGACTGTTTTTT. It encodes CASSQGHPGRLFF.

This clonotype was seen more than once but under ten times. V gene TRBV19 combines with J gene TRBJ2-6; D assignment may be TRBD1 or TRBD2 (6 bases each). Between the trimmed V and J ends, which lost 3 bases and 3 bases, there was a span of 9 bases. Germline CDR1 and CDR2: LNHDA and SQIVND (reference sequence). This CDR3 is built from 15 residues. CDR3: CASSMGGRGANVLTF. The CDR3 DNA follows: TGTGCCAGTAGTATGGGGGGCCGTGGGGCCAACGTCCTGACTTTC.

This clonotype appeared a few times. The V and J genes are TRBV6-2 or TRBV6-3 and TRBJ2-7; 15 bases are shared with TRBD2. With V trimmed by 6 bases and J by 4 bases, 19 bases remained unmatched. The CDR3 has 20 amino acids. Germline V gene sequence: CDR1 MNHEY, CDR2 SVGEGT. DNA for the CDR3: TGTGCCAGCAGCTCGCCCCCCGGGACTAGCGGGGGGAACCGTAATTACGAGCAGTACTTC. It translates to CASSSPPGTSGGNRNYEQYF.

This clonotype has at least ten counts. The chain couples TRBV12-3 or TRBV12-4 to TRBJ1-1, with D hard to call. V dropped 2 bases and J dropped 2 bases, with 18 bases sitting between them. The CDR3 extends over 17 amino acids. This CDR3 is CASSLFLLSETNTEAFF. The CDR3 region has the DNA TGTGCCAGCAGTTTATTTTTATTGTCAGAAACTAACACTGAAGCTTTCTTT.

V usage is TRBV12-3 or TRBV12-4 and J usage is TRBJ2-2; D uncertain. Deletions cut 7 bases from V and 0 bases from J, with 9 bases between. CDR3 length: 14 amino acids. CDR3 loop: CASTLTPNTGELFF. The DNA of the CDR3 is TGTGCCAGCACCCTTACCCCGAACACCGGGGAGCTGTTTTTT.

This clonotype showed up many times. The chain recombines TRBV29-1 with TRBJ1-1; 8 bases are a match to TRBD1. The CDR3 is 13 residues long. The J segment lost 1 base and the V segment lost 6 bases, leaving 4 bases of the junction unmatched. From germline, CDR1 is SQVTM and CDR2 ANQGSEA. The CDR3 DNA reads TGCAGCGTAACCGGGACAGGGAACACTGAAGCTTTCTTT. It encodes CSVTGTGNTEAFF.

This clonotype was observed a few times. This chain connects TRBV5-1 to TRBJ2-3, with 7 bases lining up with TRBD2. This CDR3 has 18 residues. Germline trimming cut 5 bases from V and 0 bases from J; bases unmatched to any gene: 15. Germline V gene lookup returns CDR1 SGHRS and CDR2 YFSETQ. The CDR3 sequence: CASSSRNQRGPSTDTQYF. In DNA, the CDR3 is TGCGCCAGCAGTTCCAGAAACCAGCGGGGACCTAGCACAGATACGCAGTATTTT.

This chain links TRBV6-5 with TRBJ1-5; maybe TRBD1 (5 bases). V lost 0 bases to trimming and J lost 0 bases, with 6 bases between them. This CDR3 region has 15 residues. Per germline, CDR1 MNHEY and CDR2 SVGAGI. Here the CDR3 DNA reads TGTGCCAGCAGTTACTCCGGGACTAGCAATCAGCCCCAGCATTTT. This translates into CASSYSGTSNQPQHF.

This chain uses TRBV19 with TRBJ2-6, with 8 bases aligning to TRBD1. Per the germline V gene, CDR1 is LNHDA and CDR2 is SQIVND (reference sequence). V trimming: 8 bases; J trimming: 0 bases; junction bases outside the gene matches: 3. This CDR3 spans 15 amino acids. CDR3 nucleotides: TGTGCCAGTGGACAGGGTCTCTCTGGGGCCAACGTCCTGACTTTC. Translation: CASGQGLSGANVLTF. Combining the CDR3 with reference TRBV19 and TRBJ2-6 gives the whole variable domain DGGITQSPKYLFRKEGQNVTLSCEQNLNHDAMYWYRQDPGQGLRLIYYSQIVNDFQKGDIAEGYSVSREKKESFPLTVTSAQKNPTAFYLCASGQGLSGANVLTFGAGSRLTVL.

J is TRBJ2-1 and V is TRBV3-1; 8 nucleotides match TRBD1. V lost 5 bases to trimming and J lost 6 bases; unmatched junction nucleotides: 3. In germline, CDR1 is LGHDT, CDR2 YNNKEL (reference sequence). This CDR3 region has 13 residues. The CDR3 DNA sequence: TGTGCCAGCAGCGTGGACAGGGCCAATGAGCAGTTCTTC. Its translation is CASSVDRANEQFF.

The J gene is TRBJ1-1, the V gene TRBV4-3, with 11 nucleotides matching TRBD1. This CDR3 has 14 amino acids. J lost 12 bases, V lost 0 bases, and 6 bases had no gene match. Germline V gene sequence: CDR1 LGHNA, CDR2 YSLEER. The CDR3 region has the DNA TGCGCCAGCAGCCAAGAGGACAGGGGGCTGTGGACTTTCTTT. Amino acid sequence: CASSQEDRGLWTFF.

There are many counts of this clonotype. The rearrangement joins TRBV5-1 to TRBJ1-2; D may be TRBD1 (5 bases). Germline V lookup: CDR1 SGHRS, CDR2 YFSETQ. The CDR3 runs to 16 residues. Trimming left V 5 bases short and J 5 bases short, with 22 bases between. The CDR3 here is CASSWDGRSSIYGYTF. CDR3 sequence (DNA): TGCGCCAGCAGTTGGGACGGCCGTTCCTCCATTTATGGCTACACCTTC.

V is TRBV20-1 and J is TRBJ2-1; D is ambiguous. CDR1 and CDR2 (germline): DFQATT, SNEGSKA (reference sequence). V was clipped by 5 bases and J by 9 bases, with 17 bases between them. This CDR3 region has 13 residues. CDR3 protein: CSAVSYSRSEQFF. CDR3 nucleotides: TGCAGTGCTGTTTCCTATAGTAGGTCTGAGCAGTTCTTC.

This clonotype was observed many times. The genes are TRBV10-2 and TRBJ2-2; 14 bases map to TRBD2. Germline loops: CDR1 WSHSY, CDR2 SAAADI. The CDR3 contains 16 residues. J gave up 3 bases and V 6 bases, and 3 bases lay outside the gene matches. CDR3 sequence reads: CASRGLAGEDTGELFF. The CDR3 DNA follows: TGCGCCAGCAGGGGACTAGCGGGAGAGGACACCGGGGAGCTGTTTTTT.

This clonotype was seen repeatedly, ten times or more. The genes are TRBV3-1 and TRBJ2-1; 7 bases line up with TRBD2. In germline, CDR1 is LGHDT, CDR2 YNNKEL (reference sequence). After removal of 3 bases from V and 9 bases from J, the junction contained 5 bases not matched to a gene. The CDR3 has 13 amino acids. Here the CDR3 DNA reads TGTGCCAGCAGCCACGGGACTATCGGTGAGCAGTTCTTC. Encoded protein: CASSHGTIGEQFF.

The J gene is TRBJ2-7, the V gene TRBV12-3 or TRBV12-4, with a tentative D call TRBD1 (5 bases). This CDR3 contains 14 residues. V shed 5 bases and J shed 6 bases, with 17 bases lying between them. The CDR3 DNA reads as TGTGCCAGCAGTCCGCGCCTCAGGGCTCCCGAGCAGTACTTC. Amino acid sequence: CASSPRLRAPEQYF.